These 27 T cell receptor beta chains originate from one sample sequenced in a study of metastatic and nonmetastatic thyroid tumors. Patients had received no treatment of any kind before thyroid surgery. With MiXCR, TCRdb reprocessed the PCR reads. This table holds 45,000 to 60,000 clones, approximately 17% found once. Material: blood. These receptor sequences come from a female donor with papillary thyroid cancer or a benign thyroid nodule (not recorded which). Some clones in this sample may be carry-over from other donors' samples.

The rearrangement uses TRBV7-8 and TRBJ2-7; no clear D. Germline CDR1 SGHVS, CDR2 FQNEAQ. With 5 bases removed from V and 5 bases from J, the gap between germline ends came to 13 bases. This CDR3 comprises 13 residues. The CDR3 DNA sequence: TGTGCCAGCAGCCCCCCCGGCGGCGACGAGCAGTACTTC. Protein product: CASSPPGGDEQYF.

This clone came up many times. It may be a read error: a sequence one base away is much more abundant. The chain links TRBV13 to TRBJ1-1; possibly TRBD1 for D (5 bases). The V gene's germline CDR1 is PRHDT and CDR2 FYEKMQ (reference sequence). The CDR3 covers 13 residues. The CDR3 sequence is CTSNRRLNTEAFF. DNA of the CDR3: TGTACCAGTAACAGGCGACTGAACACTGAAGCTTTCTTT.

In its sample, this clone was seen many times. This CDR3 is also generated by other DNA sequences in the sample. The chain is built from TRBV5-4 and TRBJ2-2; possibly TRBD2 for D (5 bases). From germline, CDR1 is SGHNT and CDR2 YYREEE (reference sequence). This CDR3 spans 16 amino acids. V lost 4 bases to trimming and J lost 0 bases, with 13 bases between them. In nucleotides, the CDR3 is TGTGCCAGCAGCCCCACTGGACTTACGAACACCGGGGAGCTGTTTTTT. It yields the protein CASSPTGLTNTGELFF.

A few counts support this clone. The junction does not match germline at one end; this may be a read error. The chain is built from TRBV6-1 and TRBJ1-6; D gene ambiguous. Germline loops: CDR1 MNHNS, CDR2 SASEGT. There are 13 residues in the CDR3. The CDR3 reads CASILNYSSPLHF. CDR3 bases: TGTGCCAGCATTCTTAATTATAGTTCACCCCTCCACTTT.

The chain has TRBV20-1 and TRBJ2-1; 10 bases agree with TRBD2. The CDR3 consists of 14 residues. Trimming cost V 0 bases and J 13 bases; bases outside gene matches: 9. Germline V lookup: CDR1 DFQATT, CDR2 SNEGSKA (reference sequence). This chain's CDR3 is CSAREPSGSRFQFF. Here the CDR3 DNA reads TGCAGTGCTAGAGAGCCTAGCGGGAGTCGATTTCAGTTCTTC.

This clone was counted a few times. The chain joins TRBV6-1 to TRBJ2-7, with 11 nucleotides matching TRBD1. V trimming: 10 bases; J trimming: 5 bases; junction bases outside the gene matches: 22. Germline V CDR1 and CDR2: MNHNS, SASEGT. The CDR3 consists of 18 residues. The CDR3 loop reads CAIIDFRYGQGACHEQYF. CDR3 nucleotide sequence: TGTGCCATCATTGATTTTCGATACGGACAGGGGGCGTGCCACGAGCAGTACTTC.

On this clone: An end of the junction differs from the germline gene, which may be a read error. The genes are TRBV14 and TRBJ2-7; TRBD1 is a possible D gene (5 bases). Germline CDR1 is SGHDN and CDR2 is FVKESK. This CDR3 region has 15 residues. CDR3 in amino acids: CASSLGATTTYDQYF. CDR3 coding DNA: TGTGCCAGCAGCCTTGGGGCTACGACCACCTACGATCAGTACTTC.

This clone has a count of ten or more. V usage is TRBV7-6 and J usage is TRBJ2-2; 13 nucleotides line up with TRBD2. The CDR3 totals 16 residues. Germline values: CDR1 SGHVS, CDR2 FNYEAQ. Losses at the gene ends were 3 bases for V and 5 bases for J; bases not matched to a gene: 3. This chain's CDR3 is CASSLGTSGTTGELFF. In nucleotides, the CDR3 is TGTGCCAGCAGCTTGGGGACTAGCGGGACTACCGGGGAGCTGTTTTTT.

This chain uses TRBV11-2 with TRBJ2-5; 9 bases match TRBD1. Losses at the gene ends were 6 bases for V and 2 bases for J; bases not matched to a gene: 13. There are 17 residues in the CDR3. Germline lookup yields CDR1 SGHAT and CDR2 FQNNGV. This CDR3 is CASRYVARDRAQETQYF. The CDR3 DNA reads TGTGCCAGCAGATATGTTGCGCGGGACAGGGCTCAAGAGACCCAGTACTTC.

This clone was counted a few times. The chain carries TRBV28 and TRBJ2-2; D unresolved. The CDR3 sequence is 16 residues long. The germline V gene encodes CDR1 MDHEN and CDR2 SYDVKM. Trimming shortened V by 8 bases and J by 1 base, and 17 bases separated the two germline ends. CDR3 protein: CASAHGWRRNTGELFF. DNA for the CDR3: TGTGCCAGCGCCCACGGGTGGCGGCGGAACACCGGGGAGCTGTTTTTT.

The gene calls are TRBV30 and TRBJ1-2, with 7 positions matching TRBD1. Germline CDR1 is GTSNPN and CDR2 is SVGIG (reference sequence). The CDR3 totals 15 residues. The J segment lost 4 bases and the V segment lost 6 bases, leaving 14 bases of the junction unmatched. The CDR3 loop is CACSLIDRVSYGYTF. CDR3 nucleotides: TGTGCCTGTAGCCTGATTGACAGGGTTAGCTATGGCTACACCTTC.

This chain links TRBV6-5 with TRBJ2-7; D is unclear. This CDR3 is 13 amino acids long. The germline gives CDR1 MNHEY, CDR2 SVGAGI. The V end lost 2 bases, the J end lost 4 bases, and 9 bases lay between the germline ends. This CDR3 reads CASSYGIKYEQYF. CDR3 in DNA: TGTGCCAGCAGTTACGGCATAAAATACGAGCAGTACTTC.

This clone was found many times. CDR3 residues: CASRLFEQDTQYF. The CDR3 bases are TGTGCCAGCAGACTCTTCGAGCAAGATACGCAGTATTTT. The chain uses TRBV2 and TRBJ2-3; no clear D gene. Germline-derived CDR1 and CDR2 are SNHLY and FYNNEI. The CDR3 extends over 13 amino acids. Trimming took off 6 bases at V and 5 bases at J, with 12 bases between the two ends.

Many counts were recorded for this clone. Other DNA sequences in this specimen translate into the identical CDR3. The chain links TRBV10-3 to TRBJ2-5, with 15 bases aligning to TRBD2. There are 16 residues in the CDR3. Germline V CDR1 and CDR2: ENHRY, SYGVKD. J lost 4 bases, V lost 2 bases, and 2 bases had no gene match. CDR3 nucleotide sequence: TGTGCCATCAGTGAGAGGGGACTAGCGGGAGGAGAGACCCAGTACTTC. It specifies CAISERGLAGGETQYF.

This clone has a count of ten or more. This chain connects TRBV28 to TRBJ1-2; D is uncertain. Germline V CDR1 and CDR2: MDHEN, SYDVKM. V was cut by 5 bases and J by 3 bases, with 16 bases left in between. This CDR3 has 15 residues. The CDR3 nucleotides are TGTGCCAGCAGTCCGGGTGGGCCGCTCCACTATGGCTACACCTTC. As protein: CASSPGGPLHYGYTF.

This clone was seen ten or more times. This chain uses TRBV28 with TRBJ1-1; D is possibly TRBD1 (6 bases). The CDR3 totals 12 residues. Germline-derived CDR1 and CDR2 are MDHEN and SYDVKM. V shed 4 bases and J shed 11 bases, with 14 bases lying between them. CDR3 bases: TGTGCCAGCAGTTCTAACAGGGATTGGGCTTTCTTT. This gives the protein CASSSNRDWAFF.

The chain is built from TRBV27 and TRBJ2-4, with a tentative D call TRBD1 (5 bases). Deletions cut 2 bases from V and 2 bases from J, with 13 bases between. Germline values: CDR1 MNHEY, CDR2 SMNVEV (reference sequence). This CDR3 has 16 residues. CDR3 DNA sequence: TGTGCCAGCAGTTTACGGCAGGGTGTAACCAAAAACATTCAGTACTTC. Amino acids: CASSLRQGVTKNIQYF.

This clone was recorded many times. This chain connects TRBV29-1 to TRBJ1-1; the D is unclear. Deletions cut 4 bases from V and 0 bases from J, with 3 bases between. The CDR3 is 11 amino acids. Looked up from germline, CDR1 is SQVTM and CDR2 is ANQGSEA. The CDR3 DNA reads TGCAGCGTTGTCATGAACACTGAAGCTTTCTTT. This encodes CSVVMNTEAFF. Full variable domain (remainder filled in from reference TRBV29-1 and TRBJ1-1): SAVISQKPSRDICQRGTSLTIQCQVDSQVTMMFWYRQQPGQSLTLIATANQGSEATYESGFVIDKFPISRPNLTFSTLTVSNMSPEDSSIYLCSVVMNTEAFFGQGTRLTVV.

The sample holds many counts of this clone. This CDR3 is CATSTDRVNYGYTF. For the CDR3, the DNA is TGTGCCACCAGCACCGACAGGGTTAACTATGGCTACACCTTC. The V and J genes are TRBV24-1 and TRBJ1-2; 7 positions agree with TRBD1. The J segment lost 1 base and the V segment lost 7 bases, leaving 5 bases of the junction unmatched. The germline CDR1 and CDR2 sequences are KGHDR and SFDVKD. CDR3 size: 14 residues.

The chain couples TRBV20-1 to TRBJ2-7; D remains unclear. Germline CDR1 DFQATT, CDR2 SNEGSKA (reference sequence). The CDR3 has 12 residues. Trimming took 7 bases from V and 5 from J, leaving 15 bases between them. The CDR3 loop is CSVSRNAHEQYF. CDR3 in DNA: TGCAGTGTCTCAAGGAACGCACACGAGCAGTACTTC.

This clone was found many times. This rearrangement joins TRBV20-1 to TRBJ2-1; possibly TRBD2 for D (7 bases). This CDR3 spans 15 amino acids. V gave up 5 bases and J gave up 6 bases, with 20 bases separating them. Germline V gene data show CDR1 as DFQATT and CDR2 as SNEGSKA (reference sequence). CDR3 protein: CSAHRGGGLSNEQFF. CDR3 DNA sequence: TGCAGTGCTCATAGGGGAGGGGGATTAAGCAATGAGCAGTTCTTC.

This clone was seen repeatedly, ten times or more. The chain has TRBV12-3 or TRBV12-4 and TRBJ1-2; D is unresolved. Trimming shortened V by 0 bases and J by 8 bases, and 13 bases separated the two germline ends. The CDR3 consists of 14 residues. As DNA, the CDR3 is TGTGCCAGCAGTTTAGCAGGTGCCCTAGCGGGCTACACCTTC. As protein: CASSLAGALAGYTF.

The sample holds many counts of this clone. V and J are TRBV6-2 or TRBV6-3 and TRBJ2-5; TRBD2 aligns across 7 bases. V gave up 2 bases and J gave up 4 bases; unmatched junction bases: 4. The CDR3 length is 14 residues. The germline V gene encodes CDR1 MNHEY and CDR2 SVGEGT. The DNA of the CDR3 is TGTGCCAGCAGTTACCTAGGACTAGTAGAGACCCAGTACTTC. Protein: CASSYLGLVETQYF.

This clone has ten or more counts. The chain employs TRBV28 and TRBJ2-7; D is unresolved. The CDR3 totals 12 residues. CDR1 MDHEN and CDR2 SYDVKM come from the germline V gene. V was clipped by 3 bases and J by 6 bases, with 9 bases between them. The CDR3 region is CASSFGRGEQYF. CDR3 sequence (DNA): TGTGCCAGCAGTTTCGGTAGAGGCGAGCAGTACTTC.

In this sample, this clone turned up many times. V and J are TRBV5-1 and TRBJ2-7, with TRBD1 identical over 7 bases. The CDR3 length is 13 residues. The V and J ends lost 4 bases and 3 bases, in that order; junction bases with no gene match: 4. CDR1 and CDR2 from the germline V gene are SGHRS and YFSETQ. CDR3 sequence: CASSMGQNYEQYF. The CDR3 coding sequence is TGCGCCAGCAGCATGGGACAGAACTACGAGCAGTACTTC.

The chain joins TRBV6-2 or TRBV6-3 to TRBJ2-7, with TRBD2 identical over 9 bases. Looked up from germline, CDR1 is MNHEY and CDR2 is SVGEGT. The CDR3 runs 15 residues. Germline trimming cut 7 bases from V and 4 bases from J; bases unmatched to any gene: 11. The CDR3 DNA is TGTGCCAGCACTCCGAGTGGGACTAGCTTTTACGAGCAGTACTTC. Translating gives CASTPSGTSFYEQYF.

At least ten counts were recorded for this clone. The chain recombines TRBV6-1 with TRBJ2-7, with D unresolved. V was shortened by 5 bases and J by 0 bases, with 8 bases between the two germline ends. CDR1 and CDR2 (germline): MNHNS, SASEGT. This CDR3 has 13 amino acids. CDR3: CASSRPDSYEQYF. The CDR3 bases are TGTGCCAGCAGTAGACCAGACTCCTACGAGCAGTACTTC.